The 6 T cell receptor beta chains listed next were all sequenced from one sample in a study of post-analysis software for immune sequencing data. Study observations and caveats: Roughly five TRBV segments, including TRBV5-6, TRBV5-1 and TRBV20-1, were more frequent in patients than controls.

These receptors have no identified antigens. Carried by the TCR beta cDNA libraries were unique molecular identifiers. TCRdb re-derived calls from the PCR reads in MiXCR, one entry per CDR3 protein. The data hold some 700,000 distinct CDR3 sequences, with over 45% observed a single time. What was sequenced was blood. All receptors come from a girl aged 2-10 years with multiple sclerosis.

This clonotype was seen a handful of times. V is TRBV7-6 and J is TRBJ1-2; the match to TRBD1 covers 9 bases. The CDR3 is made up of 14 amino acids. J was trimmed by 6 bases and V by 6 bases; bases with no gene match: 8. Looked up from germline, CDR1 is SGHVS and CDR2 is FNYEAQ. Here the CDR3 DNA reads TGTGCCAGCAGGTTTGGGACAGGGAAACATGGCTACACCTTC. Translating gives CASRFGTGKHGYTF.

The chain links TRBV29-1 to TRBJ2-7; D ambiguous. The CDR3 is made up of 10 amino acids. Germline V gene sequence: CDR1 SQVTM, CDR2 ANQGSEA. This chain's CDR3 is CYWASYEQYF. The CDR3 nucleotides are TGCTACTGGGCCTCCTACGAGCAGTACTTC.

The J gene is TRBJ2-3, the V gene TRBV6-4; TRBD2 matches 13 bases. Germline values: CDR1 MRHNA, CDR2 SNTAGT. CDR3 size: 18 residues. Trimming took 0 bases from V and 0 from J; bases not matched to a gene: 3. CDR3 DNA sequence: TGTGCCAGCAGTGACTCCCGGACTAGCGGGGGCAGCACAGATACGCAGTATTTT. As protein: CASSDSRTSGGSTDTQYF.

The chain joins TRBV10-1 to TRBJ2-3; D perhaps matches TRBD2 (7 bases). The germline V gene has CDR1 WNHNN and CDR2 SYGVQD (reference sequence). Trimming removed 5 bases from V and 8 bases from J, with 23 bases in between. The CDR3 totals 16 residues. CDR3 in DNA: TGCGCCAGCAGTCCCGAGGGGGGGAACGGTATAGCTACGCAGTATTTT. Translation: CASSPEGGNGIATQYF.

This chain joins TRBV4-1 and TRBJ2-3, with D possibly being TRBD1 or TRBD2 (5 bases each). Germline CDR1 and CDR2: MGHRA and YSYEKL. CDR3 length equals 14 residues. V gave up 4 bases and J gave up 5 bases, with 13 bases separating them. For the CDR3, the DNA is TGCGCCAGCAGCCTCGACGGGACGGAAGATACGCAGTATTTT. It encodes CASSLDGTEDTQYF.

This clonotype appeared a few times. The V gene is TRBV5-1, the J gene TRBJ2-4; D may be TRBD2 (6 bases). TRBJ2-7 matches the DNA end more closely, so the J call is doubtful. The germline gives CDR1 SGHRS, CDR2 YFSETQ. This CDR3 has 15 residues. CDR3 loop: CASSLGTGVGDEQYF. CDR3 bases: TGCGCCAGCAGCTTGGGGACGGGGGTGGGGGACGAGCAGTACTTC.